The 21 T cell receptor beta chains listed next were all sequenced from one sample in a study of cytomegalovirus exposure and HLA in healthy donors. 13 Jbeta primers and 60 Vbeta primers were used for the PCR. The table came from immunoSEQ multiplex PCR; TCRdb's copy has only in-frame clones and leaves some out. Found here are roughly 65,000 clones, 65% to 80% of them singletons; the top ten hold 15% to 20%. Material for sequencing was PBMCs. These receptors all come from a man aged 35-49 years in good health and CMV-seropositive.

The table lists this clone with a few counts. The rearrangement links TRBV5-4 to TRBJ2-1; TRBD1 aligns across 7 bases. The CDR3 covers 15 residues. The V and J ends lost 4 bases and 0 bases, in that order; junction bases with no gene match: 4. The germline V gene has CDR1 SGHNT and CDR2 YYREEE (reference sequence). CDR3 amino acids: CASSRDSSSYNEQFF. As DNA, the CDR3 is TGTGCCAGCAGCCGGGACAGCAGCTCCTACAATGAGCAGTTCTTC. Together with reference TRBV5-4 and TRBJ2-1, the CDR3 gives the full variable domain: ETGVTQSPTHLIKTRGQQVTLRCSSQSGHNTVSWYQQALGQGPQFIFQYYREEENGRGNFPPRFSGLQFPNYSSELNVNALELDDSALYLCASSRDSSSYNEQFFGPGTRLTVL.

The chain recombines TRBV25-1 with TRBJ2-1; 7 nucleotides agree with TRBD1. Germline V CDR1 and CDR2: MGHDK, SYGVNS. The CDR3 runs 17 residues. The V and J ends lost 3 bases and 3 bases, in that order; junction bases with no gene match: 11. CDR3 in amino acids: CASSDWQVGTVYNEQFF. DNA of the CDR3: TGTGCCAGCAGTGACTGGCAAGTTGGGACAGTCTACAATGAGCAGTTCTTC.

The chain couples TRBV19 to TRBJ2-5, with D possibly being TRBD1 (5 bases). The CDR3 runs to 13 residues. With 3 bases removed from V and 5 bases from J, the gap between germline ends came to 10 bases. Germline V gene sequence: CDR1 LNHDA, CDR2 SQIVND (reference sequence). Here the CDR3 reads CASSIGKGETQYF. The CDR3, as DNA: TGTGCCAGTAGTATCGGTAAGGGGGAGACCCAGTACTTC.

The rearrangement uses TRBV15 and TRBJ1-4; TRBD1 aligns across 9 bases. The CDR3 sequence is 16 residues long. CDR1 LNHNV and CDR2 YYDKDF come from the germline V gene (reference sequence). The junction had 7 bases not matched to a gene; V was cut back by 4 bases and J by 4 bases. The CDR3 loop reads CATSTRRTGDNEKLFF. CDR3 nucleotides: TGTGCCACCAGCACCCGCAGGACAGGGGATAATGAAAAACTGTTTTTT. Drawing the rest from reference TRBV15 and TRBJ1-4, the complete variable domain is DAMVIQNPRYQVTQFGKPVTLSCSQTLNHNVMYWYQQKSSQAPKLLFHYYDKDFNNEADTPDNFQSRRPNTSFCFLDIRSPGLGDTAMYLCATSTRRTGDNEKLFFGSGTQLSVL.

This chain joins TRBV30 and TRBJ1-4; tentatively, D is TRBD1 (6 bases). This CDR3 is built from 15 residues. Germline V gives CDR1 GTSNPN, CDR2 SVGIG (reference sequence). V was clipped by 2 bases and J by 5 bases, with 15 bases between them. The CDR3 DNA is TGTGCCTGGAGTTTAGGGGGAATAGGGAATGAAAAACTGTTTTTT. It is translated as CAWSLGGIGNEKLFF.

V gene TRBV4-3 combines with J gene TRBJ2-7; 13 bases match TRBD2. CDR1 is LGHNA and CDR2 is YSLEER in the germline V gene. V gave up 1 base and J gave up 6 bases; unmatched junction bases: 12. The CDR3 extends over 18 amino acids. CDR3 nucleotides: TGCGCCAGCAGCCAAGGCCCCCTCGGACTAGCGGGAGCCGGCGAGCAGTACTTC. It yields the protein CASSQGPLGLAGAGEQYF.

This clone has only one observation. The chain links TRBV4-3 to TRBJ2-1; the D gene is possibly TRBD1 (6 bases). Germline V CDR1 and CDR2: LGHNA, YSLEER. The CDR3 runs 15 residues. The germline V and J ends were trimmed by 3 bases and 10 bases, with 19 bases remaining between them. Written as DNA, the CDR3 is TGCGCCAGCAGCCAGGATCCAGGGGCTAGTTTAGAGCAGTTCTTC. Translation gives CASSQDPGASLEQFF.

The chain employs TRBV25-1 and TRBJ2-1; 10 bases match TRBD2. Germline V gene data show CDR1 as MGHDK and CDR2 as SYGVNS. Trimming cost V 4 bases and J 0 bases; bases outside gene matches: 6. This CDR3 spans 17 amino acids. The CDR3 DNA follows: TGTGCCAGCAGTGGGGGTAGCGGGAGGAGCTCCTACAATGAGCAGTTCTTC. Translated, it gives CASSGGSGRSSYNEQFF.

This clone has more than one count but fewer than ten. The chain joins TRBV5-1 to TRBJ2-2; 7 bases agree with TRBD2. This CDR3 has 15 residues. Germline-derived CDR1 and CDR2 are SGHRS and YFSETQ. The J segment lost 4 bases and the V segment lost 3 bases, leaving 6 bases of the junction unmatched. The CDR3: CASSWGRAPTGELFF. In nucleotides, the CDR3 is TGCGCCAGCAGCTGGGGGAGGGCGCCCACCGGGGAGCTGTTTTTT.

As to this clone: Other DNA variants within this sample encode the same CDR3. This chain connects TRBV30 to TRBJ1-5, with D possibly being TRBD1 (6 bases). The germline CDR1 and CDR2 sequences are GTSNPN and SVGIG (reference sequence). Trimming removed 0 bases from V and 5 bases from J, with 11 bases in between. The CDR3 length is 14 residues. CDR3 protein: CAWSVQGRYQPQHF. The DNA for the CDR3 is TGTGCCTGGAGTGTACAGGGAAGATATCAGCCCCAGCATTTT. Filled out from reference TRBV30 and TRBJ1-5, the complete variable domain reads SQTIHQWPATLVQPVGSPLSLECTVEGTSNPNLYWYRQAAGRGLQLLFYSVGIGQISSEVPQNLSASRPQDRQFILSSKKLLLSDSGFYLCAWSVQGRYQPQHFGDGTRLSIL.

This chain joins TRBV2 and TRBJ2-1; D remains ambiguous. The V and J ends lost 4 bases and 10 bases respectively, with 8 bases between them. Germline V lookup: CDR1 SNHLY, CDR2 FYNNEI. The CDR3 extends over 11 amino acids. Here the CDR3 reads CASSGLSEQFF. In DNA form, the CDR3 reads TGTGCCAGCAGTGGACTTTCCGAGCAGTTCTTC.

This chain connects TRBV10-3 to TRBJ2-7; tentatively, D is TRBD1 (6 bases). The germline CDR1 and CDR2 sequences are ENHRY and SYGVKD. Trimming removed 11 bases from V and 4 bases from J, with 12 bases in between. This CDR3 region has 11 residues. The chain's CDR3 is CAVQGSYEQYF. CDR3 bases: TGTGCCGTCCAGGGGAGTTACGAGCAGTACTTC.

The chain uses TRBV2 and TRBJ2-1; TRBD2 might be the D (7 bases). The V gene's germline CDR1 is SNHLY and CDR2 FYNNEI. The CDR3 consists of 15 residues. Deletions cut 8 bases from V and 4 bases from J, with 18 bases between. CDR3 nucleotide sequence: TGTGCCAGCGTTCCAAGGGGGGGGGTGTACAATGAGCAGTTCTTC. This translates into CASVPRGGVYNEQFF. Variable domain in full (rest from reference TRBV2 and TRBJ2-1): EPEVTQTPSHQVTQMGQEVILRCVPISNHLYFYWYRQILGQKVEFLVSFYNNEISEKSEIFDDQFSVERPDGSNFTLKIRSTKLEDSAMYFCASVPRGGVYNEQFFGPGTRLTVL.

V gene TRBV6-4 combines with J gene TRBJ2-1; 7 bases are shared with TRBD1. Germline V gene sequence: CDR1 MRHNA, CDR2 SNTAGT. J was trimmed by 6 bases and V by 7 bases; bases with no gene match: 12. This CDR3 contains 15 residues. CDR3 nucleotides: TGTGCCAGCACTCCACAGGGGTGGATCATCAATGAGCAGTTCTTC. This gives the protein CASTPQGWIINEQFF.

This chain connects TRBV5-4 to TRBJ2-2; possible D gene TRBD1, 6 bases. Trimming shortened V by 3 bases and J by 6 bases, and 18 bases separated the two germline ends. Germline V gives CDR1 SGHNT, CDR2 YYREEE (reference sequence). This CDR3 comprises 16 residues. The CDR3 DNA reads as TGTGCCAGCAGCTCAGGTTCCACAGGGATGGCCGGGGAGCTGTTTTTT. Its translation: CASSSGSTGMAGELFF.

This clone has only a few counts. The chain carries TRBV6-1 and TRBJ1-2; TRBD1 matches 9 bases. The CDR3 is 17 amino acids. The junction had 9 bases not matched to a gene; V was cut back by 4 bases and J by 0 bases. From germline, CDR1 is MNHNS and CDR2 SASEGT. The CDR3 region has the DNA TGTGCCAGCAGTGGAATGGGACAGGGAGACTCTAACTATGGCTACACCTTC. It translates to CASSGMGQGDSNYGYTF.

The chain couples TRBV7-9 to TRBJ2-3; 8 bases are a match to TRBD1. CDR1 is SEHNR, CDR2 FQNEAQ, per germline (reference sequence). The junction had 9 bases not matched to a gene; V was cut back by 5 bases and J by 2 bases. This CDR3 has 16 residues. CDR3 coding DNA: TGTGCCAGCAGCATGAACCGGGACAGGCCCACAGATACGCAGTATTTT. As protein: CASSMNRDRPTDTQYF.

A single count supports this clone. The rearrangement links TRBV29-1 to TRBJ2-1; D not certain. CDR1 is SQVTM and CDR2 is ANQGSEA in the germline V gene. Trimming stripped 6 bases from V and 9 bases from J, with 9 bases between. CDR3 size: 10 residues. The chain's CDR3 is CSVRKTEQFF. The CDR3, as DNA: TGCAGCGTCAGGAAAACTGAGCAGTTCTTC.

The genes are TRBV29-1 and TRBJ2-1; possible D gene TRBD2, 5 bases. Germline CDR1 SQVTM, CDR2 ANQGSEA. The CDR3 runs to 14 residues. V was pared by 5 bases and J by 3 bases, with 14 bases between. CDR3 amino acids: CSVRGRDLYNEQFF. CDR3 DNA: TGCAGCGTTCGCGGGCGAGACCTCTACAATGAGCAGTTCTTC.

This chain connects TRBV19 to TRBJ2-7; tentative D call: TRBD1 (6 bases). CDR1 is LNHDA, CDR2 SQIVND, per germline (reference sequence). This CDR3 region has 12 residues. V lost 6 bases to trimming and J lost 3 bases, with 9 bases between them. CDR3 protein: CASSQDSYEQYF. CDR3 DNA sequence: TGTGCCAGTAGCCAGGACAGCTACGAGCAGTACTTC.

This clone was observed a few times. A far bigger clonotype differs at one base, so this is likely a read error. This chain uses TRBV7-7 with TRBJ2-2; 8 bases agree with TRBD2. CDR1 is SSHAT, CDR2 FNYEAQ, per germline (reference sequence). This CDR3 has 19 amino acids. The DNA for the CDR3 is TGTGCTAGCAGCCCGAAGACCGGGACTAGAGGGCCCAGCACCGGGGAGCTGTTTTTT. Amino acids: CASSPKTGTRGPSTGELFF.